These 9 T cell receptor beta chains were all obtained from the same sample, sequenced in a study of cytomegalovirus exposure and HLA in healthy donors. The PCR made use of 60 Vbeta and 13 Jbeta primers. Profiled with immunoSEQ multiplex PCR; TCRdb holds only in-frame clones, not every one. The sample includes around 75,000 clones. Sequenced material: PBMCs. All receptors derive from a man between 45 and 60 years old in good health and CMV-seropositive.

V and J are TRBV15 and TRBJ1-5; D is perhaps TRBD1 (5 bases). The CDR3 runs to 16 residues. Germline CDR1 LNHNV, CDR2 YYDKDF (reference sequence). Trimming pared 1 base from V and 0 bases from J, leaving 10 bases between. CDR3 protein: CATSRGAGHSNQPQHF. The DNA for the CDR3 is TGTGCCACCAGCAGAGGGGCAGGACATAGCAATCAGCCCCAGCATTTT.

The V gene is TRBV27, the J gene TRBJ2-7; D perhaps matches TRBD1 (6 bases). V was clipped by 2 bases and J by 3 bases, with 11 bases between them. Germline V CDR1 and CDR2: MNHEY, SMNVEV (reference sequence). The CDR3 covers 14 residues. CDR3 nucleotides: TGTGCCAGCAGTTTAAGGCAGGGGAGCTACGAGCAGTACGTC. Translated: CASSLRQGSYEQYV.

The V and J genes are TRBV5-1 and TRBJ2-3; TRBD2 matches at 9 bases. CDR3 length equals 16 residues. Germline loops: CDR1 SGHRS, CDR2 YFSETQ. J lost 3 bases, V lost 4 bases, and 9 bases had no gene match. The CDR3 loop is CASSLLAGPGTDTQYF. CDR3 sequence (DNA): TGCGCCAGCAGCCTCCTAGCGGGGCCAGGAACAGATACGCAGTATTTT.

This sequence joins TRBV9 and TRBJ2-2, with 10 bases matching TRBD2. J lost 4 bases, V lost 3 bases, and 9 bases had no gene match. CDR3 size: 17 residues. Germline assignment: CDR1 SGDLS and CDR2 YYNGEE. The DNA for the CDR3 is TGTGCCAGCAGCGCCTCCAAGCGGGAGGGCCCCACCGGGGAGCTGTTTTTT. Translation: CASSASKREGPTGELFF.

The V call is TRBV4-1, the J call TRBJ2-7, with unresolved D. Germline V gene sequence: CDR1 MGHRA, CDR2 YSYEKL. This CDR3 contains 14 residues. Trimming took 0 bases from V and 0 from J, leaving 6 bases between them. The CDR3 protein is CASSQDLSSYEQYV. In nucleotides, the CDR3 is TGCGCCAGCAGCCAAGATCTTAGCTCCTACGAGCAGTACGTC.

This chain uses TRBV9 with TRBJ2-1; 8 bases are shared with TRBD2. This CDR3 has 15 residues. Germline CDR1 SGDLS, CDR2 YYNGEE. The J segment lost 4 bases and the V segment lost 3 bases, leaving 6 bases of the junction unmatched. The CDR3 loop is CASSALAGLYNEQFF. In DNA form, the CDR3 reads TGTGCCAGCAGCGCCTTAGCGGGGCTTTACAATGAGCAGTTCTTC.

The gene calls are TRBV5-1 and TRBJ1-6; a weak D match, TRBD1 (6 bases). The CDR3 totals 15 residues. With 0 bases removed from V and 7 bases from J, the gap between germline ends came to 11 bases. The germline CDR1 and CDR2 sequences are SGHRS and YFSETQ. In nucleotides, the CDR3 is TGCGCCAGCAGCTTGGACCAGGGGCAAAATTCACCCCTCCACTTT. It translates to CASSLDQGQNSPLHF.

V gene TRBV30 combines with J gene TRBJ1-2; no definite D call. From germline, CDR1 is GTSNPN and CDR2 SVGIG (reference sequence). The CDR3 runs 14 residues. The V and J ends lost 3 bases and 6 bases respectively, with 17 bases between them. The chain's CDR3 is CAWSRRRISDGYTF. CDR3 in DNA: TGTGCCTGGAGCCGACGGAGGATTAGTGATGGCTACACCTTC.

The chain links TRBV15 to TRBJ1-4; 9 bases agree with TRBD1. Losses at the gene ends were 5 bases for V and 7 bases for J; bases not matched to a gene: 5. The CDR3 has 14 residues. In germline, CDR1 is LNHNV, CDR2 YYDKDF (reference sequence). The CDR3 DNA reads as TGTGCCACCAGCGGGACAGGGTACCTTGAAAAACTGTTTTTT. This translates into CATSGTGYLEKLFF.